The next 19 T cell receptor beta chains were all read from a single sample in a study of blood T cell repertoires in COVID-19. Measured with immunoSEQ multiplex PCR; TCRdb has only the in-frame clones, and not every one. The table lists 230,000 or so clones, more than 65% of them singletons. The sample was peripheral blood. The receptors originated from a man aged 50 to 60 with active or convalescent COVID-19.

The rearrangement links TRBV18 to TRBJ1-5; unclear D gene. In germline, CDR1 is KGHSH, CDR2 LQKENI. The CDR3 is 13 residues long. V lost 6 bases, J lost 4 bases, and 10 bases lay in between. DNA for the CDR3: TGTGCCAGCTCCCCTGAGGTTAATCAGCCCCAGCATTTT. Encoded protein: CASSPEVNQPQHF.

The table lists this clone with a count of one. CDR3 nucleotide sequence: TGTGCCAGCAGCCTCTATCGAGGGGGCTACACCTTC. Amino acid sequence: CASSLYRGGYTF. This rearrangement joins TRBV28 to TRBJ1-2; unclear D gene. Trimming took off 6 bases at V and 8 bases at J, with 13 bases between the two ends. This CDR3 has 12 amino acids. In germline, CDR1 is MDHEN, CDR2 SYDVKM.

The V call is TRBV2, the J call TRBJ2-3; 7 bases map to TRBD2. The CDR3 is 15 amino acids. V shed 7 bases and J 1 base; nucleotides not matched to a gene: 8. Per germline, CDR1 SNHLY and CDR2 FYNNEI. CDR3 sequence reads: CASTFLAAGTDTQYF. CDR3 DNA: TGTGCCAGCACGTTCCTAGCGGCCGGCACAGATACGCAGTATTTT. The whole variable domain, filled in from reference TRBV2 and TRBJ2-3, reads EPEVTQTPSHQVTQMGQEVILRCVPISNHLYFYWYRQILGQKVEFLVSFYNNEISEKSEIFDDQFSVERPDGSNFTLKIRSTKLEDSAMYFCASTFLAAGTDTQYFGPGTRLTVL.

V is TRBV2 and J is TRBJ2-2; a weak D match, TRBD1 (5 bases). V shed 5 bases and J shed 6 bases, with 16 bases lying between them. CDR1 SNHLY and CDR2 FYNNEI come from the germline V gene. The CDR3 extends over 15 amino acids. CDR3 DNA sequence: TGTGCCAGCAGTTTGGACATTTCGCGATCCGGGGAGCTGTTTTTT. Amino acid sequence: CASSLDISRSGELFF.

The CDR3 DNA reads as TGTGCCAGCAGCTTCGTGGGGGCAGGGAAAGTCGGGGAGCAGTACTTC. This sequence encodes CASSFVGAGKVGEQYF. V gene TRBV11-2 combines with J gene TRBJ2-7, with D possibly TRBD1 on 6 matching bases. This CDR3 has 16 amino acids. The germline CDR1 and CDR2 sequences are SGHAT and FQNNGV. V lost 3 bases to trimming and J lost 7 bases, with 22 bases between them.

V and J are TRBV6-2 or TRBV6-3 and TRBJ1-2; D gene uncertain. With 6 bases removed from V and 0 bases from J, the gap between germline ends came to 14 bases. The CDR3 has 15 amino acids. Germline CDR1 is MNHEY and CDR2 is SVGEGT. The CDR3 loop reads CASSTTGGSNYGYTF. CDR3 bases: TGTGCCAGCAGCACAACGGGAGGTTCTAACTATGGCTACACCTTC.

This chain connects TRBV12-3 or TRBV12-4 to TRBJ1-1; no clear D. Trimming removed 2 bases from V and 7 bases from J, with 11 bases in between. The CDR3 runs 13 residues. The CDR3 is CASSLRLEDEAFF. As DNA, the CDR3 is TGTGCCAGCAGTTTACGGCTGGAGGATGAAGCTTTCTTT.

The rearrangement uses TRBV6-7 and TRBJ1-6; 7 nucleotides agree with TRBD1. TRBV6-7 is an open reading frame whose function is uncertain. The CDR3 has 14 amino acids. Trimming removed 8 bases from V and 7 bases from J; junction bases left unmatched: 8. Here the CDR3 DNA reads TGTGCCAGCCCTCGACAGGGAAGGAATTCACCCCTCCACTTT. It yields the protein CASPRQGRNSPLHF.

The chain combines TRBV30 with TRBJ2-2; 9 nucleotides align to TRBD2. The CDR3 consists of 14 residues. From germline, CDR1 is GTSNPN and CDR2 SVGIG (reference sequence). Trimming at V came to 5 bases and at J to 6 bases, leaving 7 bases not matched to a gene. CDR3 DNA sequence: TGTGCCTGGGCCGGGACTAGCCCGTCCGGGGAGCTGTTTTTT. Its translation: CAWAGTSPSGELFF. Complete variable domain (other parts from reference TRBV30 and TRBJ2-2): SQTIHQWPATLVQPVGSPLSLECTVEGTSNPNLYWYRQAAGRGLQLLFYSVGIGQISSEVPQNLSASRPQDRQFILSSKKLLLSDSGFYLCAWAGTSPSGELFFGEGSRLTVL.

The chain links TRBV13 to TRBJ1-2; 10 bases fit TRBD1. This CDR3 spans 14 amino acids. Germline CDR1 reads PRHDT; CDR2 reads FYEKMQ (reference sequence). V lost 5 bases to trimming and J lost 5 bases; unmatched junction nucleotides: 5. The CDR3 nucleotides read TGTGCCAGCAGCCATGGACAGGGGGTATATGGCTACACCTTC. Residues: CASSHGQGVYGYTF.

This clone was recorded a few times. This sequence joins TRBV27 and TRBJ1-2, with 12 bases fitting TRBD1. This CDR3 region has 16 residues. The V gene end was trimmed by 5 bases and the J gene end by 8 bases; junction bases not matched to a gene: 12. The germline V gene has CDR1 MNHEY and CDR2 SMNVEV (reference sequence). CDR3 coding DNA: TGTGCCAGCAGTAGATCATTCCGGGACAGGGGGCGAGGCTACACCTTC. Translating it yields CASSRSFRDRGRGYTF.

The V gene is TRBV9, the J gene TRBJ2-1, with 16 bases that match TRBD2. Unmatched junction bases numbered 11, after V lost 4 bases and J lost 1 base. Germline assignment: CDR1 SGDLS and CDR2 YYNGEE. The CDR3 length is 20 residues. The DNA for the CDR3 is TGTGCCAGCAGCACACCGGGACTAGCGGGGGGGCCACAGTCCTACAATGAGCAGTTCTTC. Translation: CASSTPGLAGGPQSYNEQFF.

V gene TRBV7-2 combines with J gene TRBJ2-5, with unresolved D. Germline-derived CDR1 and CDR2 are SGHTA and FQGNSA. The CDR3 has 13 residues. Trimming cost V 5 bases and J 3 bases, with 10 bases left between them. This CDR3 is CASSTIRKETQYF. For the CDR3, the DNA is TGTGCCAGCAGCACGATCAGAAAAGAGACCCAGTACTTC. The full variable domain, rest sourced from reference TRBV7-2 and TRBJ2-5, is GAGVSQSPSNKVTEKGKDVELRCDPISGHTALYWYRQSLGQGLEFLIYFQGNSAPDKSGLPSDRFSAERTGGSVSTLTIQRTQQEDSAVYLCASSTIRKETQYFGPGTRLLVL.

J is TRBJ2-3 and V is TRBV5-5; D perhaps matches TRBD1 (5 bases). Trimming shortened V by 0 bases and J by 1 base, and 9 bases separated the two germline ends. Germline values: CDR1 SGHKS, CDR2 YYEKEE (reference sequence). There are 15 residues in the CDR3. The CDR3 spells CASSLGTTRTDTQYF. CDR3 nucleotides: TGTGCCAGCAGCTTGGGGACAACCCGCACAGATACGCAGTATTTT.

A word on this clone: The same CDR3 arises from other DNA sequences in this sample as well. The chain links TRBV3-1 (or the pseudogene TRBV3-2) to TRBJ2-7; the D is unclear. V dropped 0 bases and J dropped 3 bases, with 6 bases sitting between them. The CDR3 consists of 13 residues. Germline CDR1 is LGHDT and CDR2 is YNNKEL (reference sequence). This chain's CDR3 is CASSQDRSYEQYF. The CDR3 DNA is TGTGCCAGCAGCCAAGATCGGAGCTACGAGCAGTACTTC.

The chain has TRBV4-1 and TRBJ1-4; TRBD1 matches 8 bases. V lost 1 base to trimming and J lost 8 bases; unmatched junction nucleotides: 9. Germline CDR1 reads MGHRA; CDR2 reads YSYEKL. The CDR3 consists of 16 residues. CDR3 amino acids: CASSQGTGSTGEKLFF. As DNA, the CDR3 is TGCGCCAGCAGCCAAGGGACAGGGTCTACGGGGGAAAAACTGTTTTTT.

The rearrangement joins TRBV10-3 to TRBJ2-7, with D possibly being TRBD2 (6 bases). Germline loops: CDR1 ENHRY, CDR2 SYGVKD. The CDR3 length is 13 residues. Trimming stripped 4 bases from V and 6 bases from J, with 13 bases between. CDR3 residues: CAISGGGAPEQYF. CDR3 DNA: TGTGCCATCAGTGGTGGAGGGGCCCCCGAGCAGTACTTC.

This clone was picked up one time. The chain combines TRBV7-2 with TRBJ1-1; 12 bases agree with TRBD1. Germline V gene data show CDR1 as SGHTA and CDR2 as FQGNSA. This CDR3 is 16 amino acids long. With 5 bases clipped from V and 2 bases from J, the junction kept 6 bases outside the gene matches. The CDR3 loop reads CASSPAGQGANTEAFF. The CDR3 DNA is TGTGCCAGCAGCCCAGCGGGACAGGGGGCCAACACTGAAGCTTTCTTT.

The genes are TRBV7-9 and TRBJ2-1; 8 bases align to TRBD1. The CDR3 has 14 residues. V trimming: 3 bases; J trimming: 2 bases; junction bases outside the gene matches: 0. Germline CDR1 and CDR2: SEHNR and FQNEAQ (reference sequence). Written as DNA, the CDR3 is TGTGCCAGCAGCTTGACAGGGGCCTACAATGAGCAGTTCTTC. It specifies CASSLTGAYNEQFF.